This passage covers 20 T cell receptor beta chains from one sample sequenced in a study of Graves' ophthalmopathy and Graves' hyperthyroidism. Amplification of the TCR beta CDR3 regions used RNA transcripts (as template). The workflow started with a first-round RT-PCR run with HTBI primers and then moved on to a second-round multiplex PCR. A single record per CDR3 protein comes from TCRdb applying MiXCR to the multiplex PCR reads. The data show tens of thousands of distinct CDR3 sequences, approximately 50% seen once. The sample comprised peripheral blood. The source is an adult woman with Graves' ophthalmopathy.

This clonotype appeared many times. V is TRBV20-1 and J is TRBJ2-3; the match to TRBD2 covers 9 bases. Germline CDR1 and CDR2: DFQATT and SNEGSKA (reference sequence). The CDR3 contains 15 residues. V was pared by 5 bases and J by 2 bases, with 8 bases of the junction left unmatched. DNA for the CDR3: TGCAGTGCTCAGAAGGGACTAGCTATCACAGATACGCAGTATTTT. This encodes CSAQKGLAITDTQYF.

This rearrangement joins TRBV6-1 to TRBJ2-7; D ambiguous. The CDR3 consists of 13 residues. V was shortened by 5 bases and J by 3 bases, with 11 bases between the two germline ends. Germline V lookup: CDR1 MNHNS, CDR2 SASEGT. The CDR3 DNA follows: TGTGCCAGCAGTAAGTCTCCTGGCTACGAGCAGTACTTC. Its translation: CASSKSPGYEQYF.

The chain is built from TRBV7-9 and TRBJ2-1; D might be TRBD1 (5 bases). The V end was cut by 3 bases, the J end by 5 bases, with 8 bases between. CDR1 is SEHNR, CDR2 FQNEAQ, per germline (reference sequence). The CDR3 totals 13 residues. The CDR3 loop reads CASSFRQNNEQFF. The CDR3 DNA reads TGTGCCAGCAGCTTTAGACAGAACAATGAGCAGTTCTTC.

This clonotype was recorded many times. This rearrangement joins TRBV19 to TRBJ1-2, with 12 bases that match TRBD1. CDR1 and CDR2 (germline): LNHDA, SQIVND (reference sequence). This CDR3 contains 15 residues. V trimming: 9 bases; J trimming: 0 bases; junction bases outside the gene matches: 5. CDR3 residues: CASRDRGPTNYGYTF. For the CDR3, the DNA is TGTGCCAGCCGGGACAGGGGGCCAACTAACTATGGCTACACCTTC. Complete variable domain (other parts from reference TRBV19 and TRBJ1-2): DGGITQSPKYLFRKEGQNVTLSCEQNLNHDAMYWYRQDPGQGLRLIYYSQIVNDFQKGDIAEGYSVSREKKESFPLTVTSAQKNPTAFYLCASRDRGPTNYGYTFGSGTRLTVV.

The CDR3 sequence: CASSSRGLGEQYF. As DNA, the CDR3 is TGTGCCAGCAGCTCCAGGGGGCTGGGCGAGCAGTACTTC. The rearrangement uses TRBV7-9 and TRBJ2-7; 8 positions agree with TRBD1. This CDR3 region has 13 residues. Looked up from germline, CDR1 is SEHNR and CDR2 is FQNEAQ (reference sequence). Germline trimming cut 4 bases from V and 6 bases from J; bases unmatched to any gene: 5.

Points on this clonotype: Germline and junction disagree at one end, which may indicate a read error. The CDR3 here is CGVVSGTGGDTQYF. The CDR3 nucleotides read TGCGGCGTTGTCTCCGGGACAGGGGGAGATACGCAGTATTTT. The chain is built from TRBV29-1 and TRBJ2-3; TRBD1 matches 11 bases. The length of the CDR3 is 14 residues. Germline values: CDR1 SQVTM, CDR2 ANQGSEA.

As regards this clonotype: The junction departs from germline at one end; a sequencing error may be responsible. This CDR3 is CASSSRAFGIRYF. In DNA, the CDR3 is TGTGCCAGCAGCTCCAGGGCGTTTGGCATTCGGTACTTC. The rearrangement uses TRBV5-6 and TRBJ2-4; D perhaps matches TRBD1 (5 bases). The length of the CDR3 is 13 residues. The germline CDR1 and CDR2 sequences are SGHDT and YYEEEE. Looking up the rest from reference TRBV5-6 and TRBJ2-4 gives the full variable domain: DAGVTQSPTHLIKTRGQQVTLRCSPKSGHDTVSWYQQALGQGPQFIFQYYEEEERQRGNFPDRFSGHQFPNYSSELNVNALLLGDSALYLCASSSRAFGIRYFGAGTRLSVL.

J is TRBJ2-7 and V is TRBV19; TRBD1 matches 9 bases. The CDR3 runs 14 residues. Germline V gives CDR1 LNHDA, CDR2 SQIVND (reference sequence). V was pared by 3 bases and J by 6 bases, with 6 bases of the junction left unmatched. CDR3 nucleotides: TGTGCCAGTAGTATTGCGACAGGGGGATCCGAGCAGTACTTC. Amino acids: CASSIATGGSEQYF.

Many counts were recorded for this clonotype. The chain uses TRBV5-1 and TRBJ2-3; possible D gene TRBD1, 6 bases. The CDR3 runs to 14 residues. CDR1 and CDR2 (germline): SGHRS, YFSETQ. Trimming took 6 bases from V and 2 from J, leaving 13 bases between them. The CDR3 protein is CASMRQELTDTQYF. In nucleotides, the CDR3 is TGCGCCAGCATGAGACAGGAACTCACAGATACGCAGTATTTT.

In the case of this clonotype: At one of its ends the junction is not consistent with the germline gene, which may arise from a read error. This chain joins TRBV19 and TRBJ1-1, with 8 bases that match TRBD1. The CDR3 covers 14 residues. Germline V gene lookup returns CDR1 LNHDA and CDR2 SQIVND (reference sequence). The CDR3 DNA follows: TGCGCCAGTAGTAAGCTGGACAGGGATCTTGAAGCTTTCTTT. Amino acid sequence: CASSKLDRDLEAFF.

V and J are TRBV5-6 and TRBJ2-7; D is unresolved. The V end lost 7 bases, the J end lost 6 bases, and 14 bases lay between the germline ends. In germline, CDR1 is SGHDT, CDR2 YYEEEE. This CDR3 comprises 12 residues. The CDR3 loop reads CASGRTGFEQYF. The DNA of the CDR3 is TGTGCCAGCGGCCGGACGGGTTTCGAGCAGTACTTC.

This clonotype counts as medium-sized. The chain joins TRBV25-1 to TRBJ2-7; 10 bases are a match to TRBD1. This CDR3 comprises 14 residues. Germline V lookup: CDR1 MGHDK, CDR2 SYGVNS. The ends lost 7 bases at V and 3 bases at J; junction bases unmatched: 6. The CDR3 is CASTPGQGFYEQYF. The CDR3 DNA follows: TGTGCCAGCACGCCGGGACAGGGGTTCTACGAGCAGTACTTC.

Concerning this clonotype: Given the absence of the conserved phenylalanine or tryptophan at the CDR3 end, a read error is likely. The DNA is left out, because the CDR3 cannot be placed on it with certainty; the CDR3 is given as TCRdb lists it. The rearrangement joins TRBV12-3 or TRBV12-4 to TRBJ2-1; TRBD2, the table's D call, lacks a check against the DNA. The CDR3 sequence runs 16 residues, both termini included. The CDR3 reads CASSSAGGPSYNEQAH.

The genes are TRBV12-3 or TRBV12-4 and TRBJ2-1; no firm D call. V was shortened by 5 bases and J by 5 bases, with 10 bases between the two germline ends. The CDR3 is made up of 13 amino acids. CDR3 in DNA: TGTGCCAGCAGTCTGACTCGAGACAATGAGCAGTTCTTC. It codes for CASSLTRDNEQFF.

The chain is built from TRBV7-9 and TRBJ1-3; D is uncertain. The CDR3 totals 13 residues. Trimming pared 6 bases from V and 0 bases from J, leaving 6 bases between. CDR1 SEHNR and CDR2 FQNEAQ come from the germline V gene (reference sequence). For the CDR3, the DNA is TGTGCCAGCAGACCGGGCTCTGGAAACACCATATATTTT. Its protein product is CASRPGSGNTIYF.

This clonotype was detected many times. The chain is built from TRBV4-1 and TRBJ1-5; D uncertain. V was clipped by 4 bases and J by 0 bases, with 13 bases between them. The CDR3 is 16 residues long. In germline, CDR1 is MGHRA, CDR2 YSYEKL. The chain's CDR3 is CASSRHGLDSNQPQHF. CDR3 bases: TGCGCCAGCAGCCGGCATGGTTTGGATAGCAATCAGCCCCAGCATTTT.

This clonotype was detected ten times or more. The chain uses TRBV6-2 or TRBV6-3 and TRBJ1-2, with D possibly matching TRBD1 (5 bases). V was clipped by 2 bases and J by 5 bases, with 12 bases between them. Looked up from germline, CDR1 is MNHEY and CDR2 is SVGEGT. The CDR3 is made up of 14 amino acids. The CDR3 coding sequence is TGTGCCAGCAGTTACGGCCCACGGGGGTATGGCTACACCTTC. Translated: CASSYGPRGYGYTF.

This clonotype was seen repeatedly, ten times or more. The chain combines TRBV5-1 with TRBJ2-2; 7 nucleotides line up with TRBD2. V was pared by 0 bases and J by 4 bases, with 6 bases of the junction left unmatched. This CDR3 is built from 16 residues. Germline V gene data show CDR1 as SGHRS and CDR2 as YFSETQ. CDR3 sequence (DNA): TGCGCCAGCAGCTTGGATGGGGGAGGGATCACCGGGGAGCTGTTTTTT. It yields the protein CASSLDGGGITGELFF.

The chain joins TRBV4-3 to TRBJ2-5; D is undetermined. The CDR3 is 16 amino acids. The germline CDR1 and CDR2 sequences are LGHNA and YSLEER. V was cut by 4 bases and J by 3 bases, with 18 bases left in between. DNA of the CDR3: TGCGCCAGCAGCCGAGATGCAGGCAGCCGAAAAGAGACCCAGTACTTC. Translating gives CASSRDAGSRKETQYF.

This clonotype occurred many times. This chain uses TRBV3-1 with TRBJ2-6, with D perhaps matching TRBD1 (5 bases). V gave up 3 bases and J gave up 4 bases, with 10 bases separating them. Germline CDR1 LGHDT, CDR2 YNNKEL (reference sequence). The CDR3 sequence is 15 residues long. The CDR3 nucleotides read TGTGCCAGCAGCCAGGCCCGGACAGGGGCCAACGTCCTGACTTTC. This sequence encodes CASSQARTGANVLTF.